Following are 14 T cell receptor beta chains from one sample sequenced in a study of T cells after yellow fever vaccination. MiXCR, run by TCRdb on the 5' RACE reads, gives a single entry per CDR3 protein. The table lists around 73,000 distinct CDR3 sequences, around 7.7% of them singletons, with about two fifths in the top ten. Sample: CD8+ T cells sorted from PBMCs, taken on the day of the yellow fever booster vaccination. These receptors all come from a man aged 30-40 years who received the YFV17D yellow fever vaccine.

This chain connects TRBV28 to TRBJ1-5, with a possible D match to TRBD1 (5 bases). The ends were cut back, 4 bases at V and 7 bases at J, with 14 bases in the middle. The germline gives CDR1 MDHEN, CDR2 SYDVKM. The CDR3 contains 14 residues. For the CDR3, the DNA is TGTGCCAGCAGTTCAGTCCAGGGAGGCCAGCCCCAGCATTTT. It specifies CASSSVQGGQPQHF.

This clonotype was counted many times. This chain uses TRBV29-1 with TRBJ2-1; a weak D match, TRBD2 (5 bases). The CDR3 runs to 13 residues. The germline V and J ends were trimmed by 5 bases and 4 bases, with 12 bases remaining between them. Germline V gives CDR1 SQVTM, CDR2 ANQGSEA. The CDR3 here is CSVPGYGYNEQFF. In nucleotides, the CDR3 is TGCAGCGTTCCGGGATACGGGTACAATGAGCAGTTCTTC.

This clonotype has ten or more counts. Here the CDR3 DNA reads TGTGCCAGCAGCGGGGGGACAAACGAGCAGTACTTC. Encoded protein: CASSGGTNEQYF. The rearrangement uses TRBV11-2 and TRBJ2-7, with D perhaps being TRBD1 or TRBD2 (6 bases each). V lost 5 bases to trimming and J lost 5 bases, with 10 bases between them. CDR1 is SGHAT and CDR2 is FQNNGV in the germline V gene. The CDR3 loop spans 12 amino acids.

This chain's CDR3 is CASSTGHGIETQYF. The DNA for the CDR3 is TGCGCCAGCAGCACCGGCCACGGTATCGAGACGCAGTATTTT. V is TRBV5-1 and J is TRBJ2-3; D is undetermined. This CDR3 comprises 14 residues. The ends were cut back, 4 bases at V and 9 bases at J, with 18 bases in the middle. The germline V gene has CDR1 SGHRS and CDR2 YFSETQ.

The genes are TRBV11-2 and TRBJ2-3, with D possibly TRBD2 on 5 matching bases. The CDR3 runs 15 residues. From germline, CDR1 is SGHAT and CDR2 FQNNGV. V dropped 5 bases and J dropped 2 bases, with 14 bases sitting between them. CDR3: CASSLGGRATDTQYF. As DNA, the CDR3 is TGTGCCAGCAGCCTCGGTGGGCGGGCCACAGATACGCAGTATTTT.

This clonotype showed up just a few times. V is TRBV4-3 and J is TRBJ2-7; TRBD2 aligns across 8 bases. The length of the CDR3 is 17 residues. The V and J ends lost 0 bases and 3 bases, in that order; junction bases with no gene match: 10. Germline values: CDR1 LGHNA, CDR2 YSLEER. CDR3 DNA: TGCGCCAGCAGCCAAGAAGGAGGTTCTAGCGGGTTCTACGAGCAGTACTTC. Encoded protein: CASSQEGGSSGFYEQYF.

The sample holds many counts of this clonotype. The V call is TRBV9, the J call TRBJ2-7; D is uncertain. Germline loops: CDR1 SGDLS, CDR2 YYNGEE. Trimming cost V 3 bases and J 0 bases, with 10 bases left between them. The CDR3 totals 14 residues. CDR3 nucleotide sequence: TGTGCCAGCAGCGACGGACCGAGCTCCTACGAGCAGTACTTC. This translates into CASSDGPSSYEQYF.

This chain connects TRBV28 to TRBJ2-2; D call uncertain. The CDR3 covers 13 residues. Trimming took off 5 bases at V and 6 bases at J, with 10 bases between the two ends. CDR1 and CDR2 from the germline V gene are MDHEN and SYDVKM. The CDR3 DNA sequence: TGTGCCAGCAGTGATACCTCGGCCGGGGAGCTGTTTTTT. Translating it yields CASSDTSAGELFF.

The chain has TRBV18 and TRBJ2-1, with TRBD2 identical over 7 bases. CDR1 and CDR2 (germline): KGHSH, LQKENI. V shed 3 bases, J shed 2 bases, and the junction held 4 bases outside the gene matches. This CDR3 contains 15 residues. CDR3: CASSPGGSPYNEQFF. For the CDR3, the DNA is TGTGCCAGCTCACCGGGCGGGAGTCCCTACAATGAGCAGTTCTTC.

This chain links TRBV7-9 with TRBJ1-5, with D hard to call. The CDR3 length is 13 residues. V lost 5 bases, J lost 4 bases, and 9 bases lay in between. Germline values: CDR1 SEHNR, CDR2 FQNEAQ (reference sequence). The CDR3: CASSGPWNQPQHF. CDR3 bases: TGTGCCAGCAGCGGACCGTGGAATCAGCCCCAGCATTTT.

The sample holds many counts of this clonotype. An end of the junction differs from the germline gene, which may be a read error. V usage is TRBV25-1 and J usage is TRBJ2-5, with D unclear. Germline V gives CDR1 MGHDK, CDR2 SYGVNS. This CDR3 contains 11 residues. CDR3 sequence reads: CASSDGVRWFF. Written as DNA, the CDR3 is TGTGCCAGCAGTGATGGGGTCCGATGGTTCTTC. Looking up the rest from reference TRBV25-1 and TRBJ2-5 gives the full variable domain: EADIYQTPRYLVIGTGKKITLECSQTMGHDKMYWYQQDPGMELHLIHYSYGVNSTEKGDLSSESTVSRIRTEHFPLTLESARPSHTSQYLCASSDGVRWFFGPGTRLLVL.

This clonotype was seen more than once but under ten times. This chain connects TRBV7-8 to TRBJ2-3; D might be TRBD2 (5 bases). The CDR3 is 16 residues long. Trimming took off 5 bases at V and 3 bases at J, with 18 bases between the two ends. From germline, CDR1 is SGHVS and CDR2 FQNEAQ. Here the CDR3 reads CASSTNADLATDTQYF. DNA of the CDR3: TGTGCCAGCAGCACAAACGCGGACTTAGCTACAGATACGCAGTATTTT.

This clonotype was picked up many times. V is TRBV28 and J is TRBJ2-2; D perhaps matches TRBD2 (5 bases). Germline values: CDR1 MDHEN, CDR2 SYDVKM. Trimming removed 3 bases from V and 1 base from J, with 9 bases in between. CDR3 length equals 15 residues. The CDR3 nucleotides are TGTGCCAGCAGTTTCCTGGCGGGGAACACCGGGGAGCTGTTTTTT. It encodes CASSFLAGNTGELFF.

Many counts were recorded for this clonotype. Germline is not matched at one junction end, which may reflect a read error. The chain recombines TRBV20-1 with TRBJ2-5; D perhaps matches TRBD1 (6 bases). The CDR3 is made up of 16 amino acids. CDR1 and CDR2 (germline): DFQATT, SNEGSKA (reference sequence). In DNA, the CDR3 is TGCAGTGCTACCCCAGGGGTAGGATTTGACTTAGAGGCCCAGTACTTC. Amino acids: CSATPGVGFDLEAQYF.